Below, 23 T cell receptor beta chains from the same sample are listed, as sequenced in a study of blood T cell repertoires in COVID-19. The method was immunoSEQ multiplex PCR; TCRdb's version includes in-frame clones alone and lacks a portion of them. The data contain 370,000 or so clones, more than 70% of them singletons. Material: PBMCs or T cells enriched from blood (not recorded which). The receptors were gathered from a young man who had recovered from COVID-19.

The chain's CDR3 is CASGYSPGTSTDTQYF. The CDR3 region has the DNA TGTGCTAGTGGATATAGTCCGGGGACTAGCACAGATACGCAGTATTTT. The rearrangement joins TRBV12-5 to TRBJ2-3, with D maybe TRBD2 (6 bases). Trimming pared 6 bases from V and 0 bases from J, leaving 16 bases between. CDR3 size: 16 residues. Germline V gene data show CDR1 as LGHNT and CDR2 as FRNRAP.

V is TRBV7-2 and J is TRBJ2-3; maybe TRBD2 (5 bases). V was trimmed by 3 bases and J by 0 bases, leaving 7 bases between them. Germline V gene sequence: CDR1 SGHTA, CDR2 FQGNSA. The CDR3 length is 14 residues. The CDR3 DNA sequence: TGTGCCAGCAGCTTGCGGGTTAGCACAGATACGCAGTATTTT. This gives the protein CASSLRVSTDTQYF.

The chain links TRBV5-1 to TRBJ1-1; TRBD1 matches 9 bases. The CDR3 consists of 15 residues. CDR1 and CDR2 (germline): SGHRS, YFSETQ. V lost 5 bases and J lost 5; bases outside the gene matches: 10. The CDR3 reads CASRSGTGMVTEAFF. In DNA form, the CDR3 reads TGCGCCAGCAGGTCCGGGACAGGGATGGTAACTGAAGCTTTCTTT.

This sequence joins TRBV2 and TRBJ2-2; possible D gene TRBD1, 5 bases. Looked up from germline, CDR1 is SNHLY and CDR2 is FYNNEI. Deletions cut 3 bases from V and 1 base from J, with 9 bases between. The CDR3 extends over 15 amino acids. CDR3 loop: CASSESQGNTGELFF. CDR3 sequence (DNA): TGTGCCAGCAGTGAGTCCCAGGGGAACACCGGGGAGCTGTTTTTT.

The chain has TRBV24-1 and TRBJ2-2, with 7 nucleotides matching TRBD2. Germline CDR1 and CDR2: KGHDR and SFDVKD. The CDR3 is 14 residues long. The V and J ends lost 9 bases and 2 bases, in that order; junction bases with no gene match: 5. CDR3 in amino acids: CATEGRANTGELFF. For the CDR3, the DNA is TGTGCCACCGAGGGGAGGGCAAACACCGGGGAGCTGTTTTTT.

With respect to this clone: The same CDR3 arises from other DNA sequences in this sample as well. This chain links TRBV7-2 with TRBJ2-7; 9 bases fit TRBD1. CDR3 length: 16 residues. Germline V gene sequence: CDR1 SGHTA, CDR2 FQGNSA. After removal of 1 base from V and 4 bases from J, the junction contained 8 bases not matched to a gene. The CDR3: CASSLVSGQGSYEQYF. The CDR3 DNA reads TGTGCCAGCAGCTTAGTTTCGGGACAGGGCTCATACGAGCAGTACTTC.

J is TRBJ2-7 and V is TRBV5-1; 9 bases fit TRBD2. The CDR3 extends over 15 amino acids. J gave up 3 bases and V 1 base, and 5 bases lay outside the gene matches. The germline V gene encodes CDR1 SGHRS and CDR2 YFSETQ. The CDR3 spells CASSLTSGSYYEQYF. CDR3 in DNA: TGCGCCAGCAGCTTGACTAGCGGGTCGTACTACGAGCAGTACTTC.

The chain links TRBV10-3 to TRBJ1-4, with TRBD1 identical over 9 bases. Trimming removed 5 bases from V and 7 bases from J; junction bases left unmatched: 8. CDR3 length: 15 residues. Per germline, CDR1 ENHRY and CDR2 SYGVKD. This chain's CDR3 is CAISRTGERSEKLFF. In DNA form, the CDR3 reads TGTGCCATCAGTCGGACAGGGGAAAGGAGTGAAAAACTGTTTTTT.

V and J are TRBV5-1 and TRBJ1-4; TRBD1 is a possible D gene (6 bases). CDR1 and CDR2 (germline): SGHRS, YFSETQ. The CDR3 is 14 amino acids. Trimming pared 4 bases from V and 10 bases from J, leaving 17 bases between. The CDR3 DNA reads as TGCGCCAGCAGCCCCGGGGGGGGCTCAAGAAAACTGTTTTTT. Translation: CASSPGGGSRKLFF.

J is TRBJ2-1 and V is TRBV3-1 (or the pseudogene TRBV3-2); tentative D call: TRBD1 (6 bases). V lost 0 bases and J 7 bases, leaving 7 bases between the germline ends. This CDR3 spans 13 amino acids. Germline CDR1 LGHDT, CDR2 YNNKEL (reference sequence). CDR3: CASSQDRGNEQFF. In DNA form, the CDR3 reads TGTGCCAGCAGCCAAGATAGGGGGAATGAGCAGTTCTTC.

The V and J genes are TRBV5-1 and TRBJ2-4; 7 bases map to TRBD2. The CDR3 runs to 14 residues. CDR1 is SGHRS and CDR2 is YFSETQ in the germline V gene. Unmatched junction bases numbered 4, after V lost 0 bases and J lost 7 bases. The chain's CDR3 is CASSLAAGVNIQYF. DNA for the CDR3: TGCGCCAGCAGCTTGGCGGCGGGGGTCAACATTCAGTACTTC.

The CDR3 region is CASSDPTGRYTEAFF. The CDR3 nucleotides are TGTGCCAGCAGTGACCCCACAGGCCGCTACACTGAAGCTTTCTTT. V and J are TRBV25-1 and TRBJ1-1; D is perhaps TRBD1 (5 bases). V lost 3 bases and J 3 bases, leaving 14 bases between the germline ends. This CDR3 is 15 amino acids long. Germline CDR1 is MGHDK and CDR2 is SYGVNS.

This clone was detected once. This chain connects TRBV5-1 to TRBJ2-5; TRBD2 is a possible D gene (7 bases). Germline values: CDR1 SGHRS, CDR2 YFSETQ. The CDR3 loop spans 16 amino acids. Trimming cost V 4 bases and J 3 bases, with 19 bases left between them. The CDR3, as DNA: TGCGCCAGCAGCCCCGGGCGAAGGGGGGGGAAAGAGACCCAGTACTTC. It translates to CASSPGRRGGKETQYF.

V usage is TRBV10-1 and J usage is TRBJ2-1; tentatively, D is TRBD1 (6 bases). Germline loops: CDR1 WNHNN, CDR2 SYGVQD (reference sequence). The V end was cut by 2 bases, the J end by 7 bases, with 9 bases between. The CDR3 length is 13 residues. The CDR3 nucleotides are TGCGCCAGCAGTGAGGCCAGGGGAAATGAGCAGTTCTTC. Translation gives CASSEARGNEQFF.

The chain carries TRBV4-1 and TRBJ1-3; D is uncertain. The CDR3 length is 15 residues. Germline V gives CDR1 MGHRA, CDR2 YSYEKL. V lost 0 bases, J lost 5 bases, and 11 bases lay in between. In DNA, the CDR3 is TGCGCCAGCAGCCAAGATAGAACCCCGAGAAACACCATATATTTT. Encoded protein: CASSQDRTPRNTIYF.

The chain carries TRBV3-1 (or the pseudogene TRBV3-2) and TRBJ1-3; no clear D. The CDR3 loop spans 15 amino acids. The V end was cut by 0 bases, the J end by 7 bases, with 13 bases between. Germline lookup yields CDR1 LGHDT and CDR2 YNNKEL (reference sequence). CDR3 amino acids: CASSQDLGPRNTIYF. DNA of the CDR3: TGTGCCAGCAGCCAAGATTTGGGCCCTCGGAACACCATATATTTT.

V usage is TRBV3-1 (or the pseudogene TRBV3-2) and J usage is TRBJ1-5; the D is unclear. CDR3 length equals 14 residues. Trimming cost V 4 bases and J 3 bases, with 10 bases left between them. The germline V gene encodes CDR1 LGHDT and CDR2 YNNKEL (reference sequence). As DNA, the CDR3 is TGTGCCAGCAGCCTTCAGGCTTCCAATCAGCCCCAGCATTTT. Translation gives CASSLQASNQPQHF.

This rearrangement joins TRBV12-3 or TRBV12-4 to TRBJ2-2; D unresolved. This CDR3 region has 11 residues. V lost 6 bases, J lost 5 bases, and 4 bases lay in between. The CDR3 loop is CASSGTGELFF. In nucleotides, the CDR3 is TGTGCCAGCAGCGGGACCGGGGAGCTGTTTTTT.

The chain couples TRBV9 to TRBJ1-6; TRBD1 is a possible D gene (5 bases). CDR1 and CDR2 (germline): SGDLS, YYNGEE. The CDR3 runs to 13 residues. V lost 3 bases, J lost 10 bases, and 11 bases lay in between. The CDR3 coding sequence is TGTGCCAGCAGCGACAGGTTTGAGTCACCCCTCCACTTT. Encoded protein: CASSDRFESPLHF.

The gene calls are TRBV12-3 or TRBV12-4 and TRBJ1-2; D uncertain. Trimming shortened V by 7 bases and J by 4 bases, and 13 bases separated the two germline ends. The CDR3 is 13 amino acids. The chain's CDR3 is CASNRGGSYGYTF. DNA for the CDR3: TGTGCCAGCAATCGGGGAGGGTCCTATGGCTACACCTTC.

CDR3 protein: CASRLKGSRGVRNQPQHF. The CDR3 bases are TGTGCCAGCAGACTGAAAGGCAGCAGGGGGGTACGCAATCAGCCCCAGCATTTT. This chain joins TRBV11-2 and TRBJ1-5; 7 positions match TRBD1. CDR3 size: 18 residues. Losses at the gene ends were 6 bases for V and 2 bases for J; bases not matched to a gene: 16. From germline, CDR1 is SGHAT and CDR2 FQNNGV.

This chain connects TRBV18 to TRBJ1-4; D is unresolved. In germline, CDR1 is KGHSH, CDR2 LQKENI. Deletions cut 3 bases from V and 0 bases from J, with 11 bases between. The CDR3 is made up of 16 amino acids. The CDR3 protein is CASSPRGIATNEKLFF. The CDR3, as DNA: TGTGCCAGCTCACCGAGAGGGATAGCAACTAATGAAAAACTGTTTTTT.

This chain links TRBV7-2 with TRBJ1-4; 10 bases fit TRBD1. The CDR3 contains 16 residues. With V trimmed by 5 bases and J by 1 base, 4 bases remained unmatched. Germline CDR1 and CDR2: SGHTA and FQGNSA. The CDR3 coding sequence is TGTGCCAGCAGCCTTGACAGGGGGCGAACTAATGAAAAACTGTTTTTT. It is translated as CASSLDRGRTNEKLFF.